The present T cell receptor (beta chain) was sequenced within a study of OX40 agonist ivuxolimab in advanced cancers. TCRdb's table, derived via immunoSEQ multiplex PCR, lists solely in-frame clones and lacks some. The table shows roughly 67,000 clones, with about nine tenths occurring only once. The CDR3 covers 17 residues. Looked up from germline, CDR1 is SGDLS and CDR2 is YYNGEE. Worth noting for this clone: One end of the junction fails to match germline, which may point to a read error.

This receptor was obtained from an adult with an advanced solid tumor such as melanoma, head and neck, liver or kidney cancer. This chain connects TRBV9 to TRBJ1-2; tentative D call: TRBD1 (6 bases). Sequencing used CD4+ or CD8+ T cells sorted from blood, obtained in a trial of the OX40 agonist ivuxolimab. CDR3 DNA sequence: TGTGCCAGCACCGTAGGGGGGGATATTCGGCCAGTGAATGACTACACCTTC. Translated, it gives CASTVGGDIRPVNDYTF.